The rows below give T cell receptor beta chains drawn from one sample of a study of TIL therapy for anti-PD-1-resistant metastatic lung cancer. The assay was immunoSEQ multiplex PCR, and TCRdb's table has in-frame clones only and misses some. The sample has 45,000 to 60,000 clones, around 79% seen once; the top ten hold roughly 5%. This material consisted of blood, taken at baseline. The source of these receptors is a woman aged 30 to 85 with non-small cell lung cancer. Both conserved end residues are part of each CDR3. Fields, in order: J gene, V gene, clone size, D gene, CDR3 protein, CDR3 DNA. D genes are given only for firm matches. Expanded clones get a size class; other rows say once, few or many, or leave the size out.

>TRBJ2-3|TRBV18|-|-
CASSPPGLSTDTQYF
TGTGCCAGCTCACCACCGGGACTTAGCACAGATACGCAGTATTTT
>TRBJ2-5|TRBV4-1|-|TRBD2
CASSQDTPDRLAGEETQYF
TGCGCCAGCAGCCAAGACACCCCAGACCGACTAGCGGGGGAAGAGACCCAGTACTTC
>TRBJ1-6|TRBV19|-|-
CASKRVEAGPNSPLHF
TGTGCCAGTAAACGGGTAGAGGCAGGGCCTAATTCACCCCTCCACTTT
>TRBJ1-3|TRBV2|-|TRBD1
CASGRDRGNTIYF
TGTGCCAGTGGCCGGGACAGGGGAAACACCATATATTTT
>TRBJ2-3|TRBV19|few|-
CASMGASGTDTQYF
TGTGCCAGTATGGGGGCCAGCGGCACAGATACGCAGTATTTT
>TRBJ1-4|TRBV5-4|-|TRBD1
CASSANRGLDEKLFF
TGTGCCAGCAGCGCCAACAGGGGGCTGGACGAAAAACTGTTTTTT
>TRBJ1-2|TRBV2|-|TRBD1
CASRATGGDVEEDGYTF
TGTGCCAGCAGAGCCACAGGGGGCGATGTGGAGGAAGATGGCTACACCTTC
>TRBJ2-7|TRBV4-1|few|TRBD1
CASSQDGTGATYEQYF
TGCGCCAGCAGCCAAGATGGGACAGGGGCGACCTACGAGCAGTACTTC
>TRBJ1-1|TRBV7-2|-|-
CASSLVKPEAFF
TGTGCCAGCAGCTTAGTGAAGCCAGAAGCTTTCTTT
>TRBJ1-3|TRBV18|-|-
CASSPGSSSGNTIYF
TGTGCCAGCTCACCCGGATCGAGCTCTGGAAACACCATATATTTT
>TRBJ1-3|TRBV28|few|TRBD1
CASSLDRIISGNTIYF
TGTGCCAGCAGTTTGGACAGGATCATCTCTGGAAACACCATATATTTT
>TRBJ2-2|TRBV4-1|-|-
CASSQGAGRGTGELFF
TGCGCCAGCAGCCAAGGGGCCGGACGAGGCACCGGGGAGCTGTTTTTT
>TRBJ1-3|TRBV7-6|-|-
CASSQQGVLSGNTIYF
TGTGCCAGCAGCCAACAAGGGGTTCTCTCTGGAAACACCATATATTTT
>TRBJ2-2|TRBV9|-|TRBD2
CASSVERDIAGGSNTGELFF
TGTGCCAGCAGCGTAGAAAGAGACATAGCGGGAGGGTCGAACACCGGGGAGCTGTTTTTT
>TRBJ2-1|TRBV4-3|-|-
CASSQEAHNEQFF
TGCGCCAGCAGCCAAGAGGCACACAATGAGCAGTTCTTC
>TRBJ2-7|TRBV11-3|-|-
CASSIEGRHEQYF
TGTGCCAGCAGCATAGAGGGCAGACACGAGCAGTACTTC
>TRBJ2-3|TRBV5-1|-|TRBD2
CASSRVGAGGTDTQYF
TGCGCCAGCAGTCGGGTGGGAGCGGGGGGCACAGATACGCAGTATTTT
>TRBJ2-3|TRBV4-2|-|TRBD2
CASSRIAGGPSDTQYF
TGTGCCAGCAGCCGAATAGCGGGGGGGCCGTCAGATACGCAGTATTTT
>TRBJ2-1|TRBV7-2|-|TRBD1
CASSLGTGRGSYNEQFF
TGTGCCAGCAGCTTGGGGACAGGCCGGGGGTCCTACAATGAGCAGTTCTTC
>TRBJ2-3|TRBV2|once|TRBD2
CASSDSSGGADTQYF
TGTGCCAGCAGTGACTCTAGCGGGGGGGCCGATACGCAGTATTTT
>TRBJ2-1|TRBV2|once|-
CASRLVPNEQFF
TGTGCCAGTAGACTAGTCCCCAATGAGCAGTTCTTC
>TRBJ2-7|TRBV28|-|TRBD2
CASSPLGIAGGEQYF
TGTGCCAGCAGTCCCCTCGGGATAGCGGGAGGCGAGCAGTACTTC
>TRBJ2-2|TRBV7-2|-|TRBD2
CASSPWSLAGGRTGELFF
TGTGCCAGCAGCCCCTGGTCCCTAGCGGGGGGGCGCACCGGGGAGCTGTTTTTT
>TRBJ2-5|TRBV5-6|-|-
CASSFLGTMGTQYF
TGTGCCAGCAGCTTCCTGGGGACAATGGGGACCCAGTACTTC